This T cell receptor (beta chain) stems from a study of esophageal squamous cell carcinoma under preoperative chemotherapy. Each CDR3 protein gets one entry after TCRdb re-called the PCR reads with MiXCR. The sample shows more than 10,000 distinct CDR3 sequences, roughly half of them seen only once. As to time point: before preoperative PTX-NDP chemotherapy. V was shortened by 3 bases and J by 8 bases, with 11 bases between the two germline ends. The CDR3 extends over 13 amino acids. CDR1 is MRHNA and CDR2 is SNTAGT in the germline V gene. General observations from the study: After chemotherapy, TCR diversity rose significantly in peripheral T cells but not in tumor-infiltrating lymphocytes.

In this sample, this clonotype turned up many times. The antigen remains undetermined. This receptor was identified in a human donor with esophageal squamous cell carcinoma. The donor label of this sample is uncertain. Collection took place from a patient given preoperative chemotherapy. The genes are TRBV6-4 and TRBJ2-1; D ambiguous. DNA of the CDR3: TGTGCCAGCAGTGAAAGTAGTGAGGATGAGCAGTTCTTC. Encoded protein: CASSESSEDEQFF.